This is a list of T cell receptor beta chains from one sample in a study of T cells after yellow fever vaccination. Via MiXCR, TCRdb re-called the 5' RACE reads, giving one row per CDR3 protein. The table records approximately 610,000 distinct CDR3 sequences, less than 20% of them present only once. Material: PBMCs, obtained 4 to 5 days after the first yellow fever vaccination. Every receptor here comes from a man aged 18 to 30 who received the YFV17D yellow fever vaccine. CDR3s include the opening cysteine and the closing phenylalanine or tryptophan. A D gene is named only where the DNA matches it firmly. Rows may omit the clone size; those that give it use once, few, many or a size class.

v_gene,abundance,d_gene,j_gene,CDR3aa,CDR3nt
TRBV10-3,NA,TRBD1,TRBJ1-5,CAISDSNRGGGNQPQHF,TGTGCCATCAGTGACTCCAACAGGGGAGGGGGCAATCAGCCCCAGCATTTT
TRBV4-1,few,NA,TRBJ1-2,CASSQKISEDYGYTF,TGCGCCAGCAGCCAAAAAATTTCTGAGGACTATGGCTACACCTTC
TRBV6-5,NA,NA,TRBJ2-7,CASSYGARVEQYF,TGTGCCAGCAGTTACGGGGCGCGGGTCGAGCAGTACTTC
TRBV5-1,few,NA,TRBJ2-5,CASSFLGAQETQYF,TGCGCCAGCAGCTTCCTGGGGGCTCAAGAGACCCAGTACTTC
TRBV7-9,few,NA,TRBJ1-1,CASSYPQGAGTEAFF,TGTGCCAGCAGCTACCCACAGGGCGCGGGCACTGAAGCTTTCTTT
TRBV4-3,NA,NA,TRBJ1-2,CASSQDGWGGDGYTF,TGCGCCAGCAGCCAAGATGGTTGGGGAGGTGATGGCTACACCTTC
TRBV5-5,few,TRBD1,TRBJ1-4,CASSLGRQGGNEKLFF,TGTGCCAGCAGCTTGGGGAGACAGGGAGGGAATGAAAAACTGTTTTTT
TRBV6-1,few,NA,TRBJ2-3,CASSEALGKNTQYF,TGTGCCAGCAGTGAAGCGCTTGGGAAGAATACGCAGTATTTT
TRBV6-2/TRBV6-3,few,NA,TRBJ2-7,CASSYLNEQYF,TGTGCCAGCAGTTACCTAAACGAGCAGTACTTC
TRBV7-2,few,TRBD1,TRBJ2-4,CASSPVQGAGAKNIQYF,TGTGCCAGCAGCCCGGTACAGGGGGCAGGAGCCAAAAACATTCAGTACTTC